This T cell receptor (beta chain) originates from a study of vaccination and CD4 T cells after COVID-19. Whole-study context: The post-COVID sampling time was a median roughly 100 days after diagnosis, ranging from 35 to 161.

For this clonotype: What it binds is not known.

Germline V gene data show CDR1 as MDHEN and CDR2 as SYDVKM. V was clipped by 4 bases and J by 3 bases, with 4 bases between them. This CDR3 spans 11 amino acids. Regarding treatment: approximately 9-day PBMC culture with coronavirus spike peptide pools or control peptides (ViraFEST assay). Half the medium was replaced with fresh IL-2 medium on days 3 and 7. An Oncomine TCR Beta short-read assay was used to sequence the DNA from cultured CD4+ T cells. It was cultured CD4+ T cells from which genomic DNA was extracted. A single record per CDR3 protein comes from TCRdb applying MiXCR to the PCR reads. Of about 14,000 distinct CDR3 sequences listed, roughly 55% are singletons.

This sequence was found in a human donor who had recovered from COVID-19. The chain employs TRBV28 and TRBJ2-7, with D unclear. Sequencing input: CD4+ T cells from blood, cultured in vitro. CDR3 DNA sequence: TGTGCCAGCAGTTCCAGCTACGAGCAGTACTTC. Protein: CASSSSYEQYF. Full variable domain (rest looked up from reference TRBV28 and TRBJ2-7): DVKVTQSSRYLVKRTGEKVFLECVQDMDHENMFWYRQDPGLGLRLIYFSYDVKMKEKGDIPEGYSVSREKKERFSLILESASTNQTSMYLCASSSSYEQYFGPGTRLTVT.